One sample yielded the 13 T cell receptor beta chains listed below, sequenced in a study of blood T cell repertoires in COVID-19. Using immunoSEQ multiplex PCR, the repertoire was profiled, and TCRdb retains in-frame clones only, with some absent. The table shows about 90,000 clones, with about two thirds occurring only once. Sequencing was carried out using peripheral blood. The source is a woman of 80 years or more with acute or convalescent COVID-19.

This rearrangement joins TRBV5-8 to TRBJ1-1; no definite D call. Germline V gene data show CDR1 as SGHTS and CDR2 as YDEGEE. Trimming removed 5 bases from V and 0 bases from J, with 14 bases in between. This CDR3 contains 15 residues. The CDR3 loop is CASSLYSPLNTEAFF. The CDR3 DNA sequence: TGTGCCAGCAGTCTCTACAGCCCCTTGAACACTGAAGCTTTCTTT.

J is TRBJ1-6 and V is TRBV9; a weak D match, TRBD1 (6 bases). CDR1 is SGDLS, CDR2 YYNGEE, per germline. V was shortened by 0 bases and J by 8 bases, with 12 bases between the two germline ends. This CDR3 region has 15 residues. DNA of the CDR3: TGTGCCAGCAGCGTAGCTCAGGGGTGGGATTCACCCCTCCACTTT. Its translation: CASSVAQGWDSPLHF.

The rearrangement links TRBV10-3 to TRBJ1-2, with D possibly being TRBD1 (6 bases). CDR1 and CDR2 (germline): ENHRY, SYGVKD. This CDR3 has 14 residues. Trimming left V 8 bases short and J 2 bases short, with 15 bases between. The CDR3: CAIALQGSNYGYTF. The CDR3 DNA reads TGTGCCATCGCCCTACAGGGATCGAACTATGGCTACACCTTC.

This clone has only one observation. This sequence joins TRBV4-2 and TRBJ2-1; TRBD2 agrees at 8 bases. This CDR3 region has 18 residues. Germline CDR1 reads LGHNA; CDR2 reads YNFKEQ. The J segment lost 5 bases and the V segment lost 0 bases, leaving 12 bases of the junction unmatched. The CDR3 region has the DNA TGTGCCAGCAGCCAAGATCGTGGCATGGCGGGGGGAAACAATGAGCAGTTCTTC. Its translation: CASSQDRGMAGGNNEQFF.

The rearrangement joins TRBV10-3 to TRBJ2-1; D remains ambiguous. The CDR3 runs 17 residues. The ends were cut back, 0 bases at V and 9 bases at J, with 21 bases in the middle. CDR1 and CDR2 (germline): ENHRY, SYGVKD. CDR3 nucleotides: TGTGCCATCAGTGAGTCGACTCGAGTGATAGATGGCGGTGAGCAGTTCTTC. Residues: CAISESTRVIDGGEQFF.

The table lists this clone with a few counts. The rearrangement links TRBV7-2 to TRBJ1-2; perhaps TRBD1 as D (6 bases). The V and J ends lost 5 bases and 4 bases respectively, with 11 bases between them. Germline-derived CDR1 and CDR2 are SGHTA and FQGNSA. The CDR3 has 13 residues. The CDR3 bases are TGTGCCAGCAGCCCCGGACAGACCTATGGCTACACCTTC. It translates to CASSPGQTYGYTF.

V gene TRBV28 combines with J gene TRBJ1-1, with 7 bases aligning to TRBD1. This CDR3 spans 15 amino acids. V shed 6 bases and J 2 bases; nucleotides not matched to a gene: 9. The V gene's germline CDR1 is MDHEN and CDR2 SYDVKM. CDR3 nucleotide sequence: TGTGCCAGCAGCCCCCTCGGGACAGATAACACTGAAGCTTTCTTT. Its translation: CASSPLGTDNTEAFF.

The chain couples TRBV10-3 to TRBJ2-4; tentative D call: TRBD2 (5 bases). The CDR3 runs 15 residues. V gave up 4 bases and J gave up 6 bases, with 16 bases separating them. CDR1 and CDR2 from the germline V gene are ENHRY and SYGVKD. CDR3 nucleotides: TGTGCCATCAGTGGGGGTAGAGGGAGCCTAAACATTCAGTACTTC. It is translated as CAISGGRGSLNIQYF.

The genes are TRBV19 and TRBJ1-5, with 7 bases aligning to TRBD1. The CDR3 covers 14 residues. With V trimmed by 3 bases and J by 8 bases, 7 bases remained unmatched. CDR1 is LNHDA and CDR2 is SQIVND in the germline V gene (reference sequence). CDR3 sequence: CASSIEGGGEPQHF. DNA for the CDR3: TGTGCCAGTAGTATCGAAGGGGGCGGCGAGCCCCAGCATTTT.

V usage is TRBV19 and J usage is TRBJ1-1; D is unresolved. With 2 bases removed from V and 1 base from J, the gap between germline ends came to 5 bases. Germline CDR1 and CDR2: LNHDA and SQIVND (reference sequence). CDR3 length: 13 amino acids. The CDR3 here is CASSINRNTEAFF. The CDR3 DNA follows: TGTGCCAGTAGTATAAACAGGAACACTGAAGCTTTCTTT.

This chain links TRBV6-5 with TRBJ1-1; D is ambiguous. CDR1 MNHEY and CDR2 SVGAGI come from the germline V gene. This CDR3 has 13 residues. V lost 5 bases and J lost 5, with 12 bases in between. In DNA, the CDR3 is TGTGCCAGCAGTCCCCGGCTCGGGACTGAAGCTTTCTTT. Translating gives CASSPRLGTEAFF.

This clone was recorded a few times. This sequence joins TRBV7-2 and TRBJ1-2; D is undetermined. This CDR3 region has 14 residues. Germline loops: CDR1 SGHTA, CDR2 FQGNSA. V gave up 6 bases and J gave up 6 bases, with 17 bases separating them. This CDR3 is CASSSPAGSDGYTF. The CDR3 nucleotides are TGTGCCAGCAGTTCCCCTGCGGGGTCAGATGGCTACACCTTC.

The chain uses TRBV6-1 and TRBJ1-2; 9 bases align to TRBD1. The CDR3 has 14 residues. Germline CDR1 reads MNHNS; CDR2 reads SASEGT. J was trimmed by 5 bases and V by 7 bases; bases with no gene match: 8. DNA for the CDR3: TGTGCCAGCACTGGACAGGGGCGTGGGTATGGCTACACCTTC. It translates to CASTGQGRGYGYTF.